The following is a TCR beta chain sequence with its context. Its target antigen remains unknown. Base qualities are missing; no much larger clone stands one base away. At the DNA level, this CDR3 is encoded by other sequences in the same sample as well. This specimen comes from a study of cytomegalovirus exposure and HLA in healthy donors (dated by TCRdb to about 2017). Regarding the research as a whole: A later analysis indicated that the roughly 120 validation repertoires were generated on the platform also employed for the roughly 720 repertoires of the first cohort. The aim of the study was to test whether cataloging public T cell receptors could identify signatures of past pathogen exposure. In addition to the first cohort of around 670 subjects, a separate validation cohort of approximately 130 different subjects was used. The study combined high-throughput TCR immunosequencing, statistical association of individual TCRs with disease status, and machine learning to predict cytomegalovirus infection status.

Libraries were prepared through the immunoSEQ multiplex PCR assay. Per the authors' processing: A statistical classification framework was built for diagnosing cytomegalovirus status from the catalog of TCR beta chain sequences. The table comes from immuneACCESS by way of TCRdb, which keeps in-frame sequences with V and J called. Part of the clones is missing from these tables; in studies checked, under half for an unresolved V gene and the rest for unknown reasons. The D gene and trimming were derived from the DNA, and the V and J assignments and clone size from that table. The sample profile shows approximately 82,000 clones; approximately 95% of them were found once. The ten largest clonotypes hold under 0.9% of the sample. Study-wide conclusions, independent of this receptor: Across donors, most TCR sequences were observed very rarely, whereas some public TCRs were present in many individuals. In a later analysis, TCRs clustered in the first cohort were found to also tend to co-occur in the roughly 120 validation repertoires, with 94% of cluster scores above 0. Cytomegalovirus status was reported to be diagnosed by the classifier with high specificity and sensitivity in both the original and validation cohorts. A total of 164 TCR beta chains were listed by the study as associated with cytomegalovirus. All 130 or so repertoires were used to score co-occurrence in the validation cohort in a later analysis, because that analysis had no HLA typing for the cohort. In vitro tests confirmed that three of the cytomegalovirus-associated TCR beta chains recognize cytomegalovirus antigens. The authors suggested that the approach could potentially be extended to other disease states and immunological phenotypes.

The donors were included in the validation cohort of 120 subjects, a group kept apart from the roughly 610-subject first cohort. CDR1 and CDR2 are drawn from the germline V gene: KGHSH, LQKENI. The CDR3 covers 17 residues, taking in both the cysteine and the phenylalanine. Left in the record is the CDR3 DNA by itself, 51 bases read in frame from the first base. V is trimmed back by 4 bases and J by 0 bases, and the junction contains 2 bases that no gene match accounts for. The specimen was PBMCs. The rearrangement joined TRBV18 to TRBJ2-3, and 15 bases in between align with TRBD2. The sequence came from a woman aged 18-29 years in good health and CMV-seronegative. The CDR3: CASSRTSGGASTDTQYF. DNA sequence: TGTGCCAGCTCACGGACTAGCGGGGGGGCTAGCACAGATACGCAGTATTTT.